This passage covers 5 T cell receptor beta chains from one sample sequenced in a study of blood T cell repertoires in COVID-19. Here immunoSEQ multiplex PCR was the method, and the copy in TCRdb shows in-frame clones only, minus some. The profile shows some 85,000 clones, about nine tenths of them singletons. Specimen: peripheral blood. These receptor sequences come from a man aged 50-59 years with acute or convalescent COVID-19.

The chain has TRBV7-8 and TRBJ1-5; 7 bases map to TRBD1. V gave up 1 base and J gave up 6 bases; unmatched junction bases: 6. The CDR3 has 15 residues. Germline assignment: CDR1 SGHVS and CDR2 FQNEAQ. The CDR3 spells CASSLVVRGPQPQHF. CDR3 bases: TGTGCCAGCAGCTTAGTGGTAAGGGGGCCTCAGCCCCAGCATTTT.

A single count supports this clone. V is TRBV7-9 and J is TRBJ1-3, with TRBD1 matching over 8 bases. CDR3 length: 15 residues. Germline trimming cut 5 bases from V and 5 bases from J; bases unmatched to any gene: 8. The germline CDR1 and CDR2 sequences are SEHNR and FQNEAQ (reference sequence). The CDR3 is CASSQNRGGRNTIYF. The CDR3 DNA follows: TGTGCCAGCAGCCAAAACAGGGGGGGAAGAAACACCATATATTTT.

The chain couples TRBV11-2 to TRBJ2-7, with a possible D match to TRBD1 (6 bases). Trimming took off 5 bases at V and 5 bases at J, with 13 bases between the two ends. The CDR3 runs 13 residues. Germline CDR1 SGHAT, CDR2 FQNNGV. The CDR3: CASSQRTVHEQYF. CDR3 nucleotides: TGTGCCAGCAGCCAAAGGACAGTCCACGAGCAGTACTTC.

V is TRBV7-9 and J is TRBJ1-2; D remains unclear. The CDR3 sequence is 14 residues long. Germline CDR1 and CDR2: SEHNR and FQNEAQ (reference sequence). Between the trimmed V and J ends, which lost 8 bases and 7 bases, there was a span of 20 bases. This CDR3 is CASGPKAAESGYTF. The CDR3, as DNA: TGTGCCAGCGGGCCTAAGGCAGCTGAGAGTGGCTACACCTTC.

V is TRBV5-1 and J is TRBJ2-6; D remains ambiguous. Germline CDR1 SGHRS, CDR2 YFSETQ. V lost 0 bases to trimming and J lost 10 bases, with 17 bases between them. CDR3 length: 16 amino acids. DNA of the CDR3: TGCGCCAGCAGCTTGGCCGTACAGCCGAGCACAAACGTCCTGACTTTC. Translation: CASSLAVQPSTNVLTF.